Each of the 14 T cell receptor beta chains below was sequenced from the same sample in a study of CD8+ T cells in alopecia areata. Treatment reported: oral pan-JAK inhibitor, 5-10 mg twice daily. Isolated RNA was reverse transcribed into cDNA used as the sequencing template. The method was immunoSEQ multiplex PCR; TCRdb's version includes in-frame clones alone and lacks a portion of them. The table lists about 210,000 clones, around 65% of them singletons. This material consisted of CD4+ T cells sorted from blood, taken between weeks 43 and 45, from a patient treated with tofacitinib. The receptors shown here come from a human donor with alopecia areata.

The chain employs TRBV5-1 and TRBJ2-7; D remains ambiguous. Looked up from germline, CDR1 is SGHRS and CDR2 is YFSETQ. Trimming cost V 0 bases and J 3 bases, with 10 bases left between them. This CDR3 has 14 amino acids. The CDR3 loop reads CASSLADINYEQYF. CDR3 nucleotides: TGCGCCAGCAGCTTGGCAGACATAAACTACGAGCAGTACTTC.

This chain uses TRBV4-3 with TRBJ1-5; D remains unclear. Germline CDR1 reads LGHNA; CDR2 reads YSLEER. V was clipped by 1 base and J by 6 bases, with 7 bases between them. This CDR3 spans 13 amino acids. In DNA form, the CDR3 reads TGCGCCAGCAGCCAAGTCCCTGGTCAGCCCCAGCATTTT. Its translation: CASSQVPGQPQHF.

The V gene is TRBV29-1, the J gene TRBJ2-2; 10 bases match TRBD1. The CDR3 has 15 amino acids. J gave up 7 bases and V 7 bases, and 12 bases lay outside the gene matches. Germline loops: CDR1 SQVTM, CDR2 ANQGSEA. In nucleotides, the CDR3 is TGCAGCGCCCGCCGGGACAGGGGAGGCAGCGGGGAGCTGTTTTTT. This sequence encodes CSARRDRGGSGELFF.

This clone was seen more than once but under ten times. V is TRBV2 and J is TRBJ1-1; D possibly corresponds to TRBD1 (6 bases). The V end lost 6 bases, the J end lost 1 base, and 15 bases lay between the germline ends. From germline, CDR1 is SNHLY and CDR2 FYNNEI. The CDR3 has 15 amino acids. The CDR3 sequence: CASSQAQGQNTEAFF. The DNA for the CDR3 is TGTGCCAGCAGCCAAGCGCAGGGACAGAACACTGAAGCTTTCTTT. The full variable domain, its missing parts supplied by reference TRBV2 and TRBJ1-1, is EPEVTQTPSHQVTQMGQEVILRCVPISNHLYFYWYRQILGQKVEFLVSFYNNEISEKSEIFDDQFSVERPDGSNFTLKIRSTKLEDSAMYFCASSQAQGQNTEAFFGQGTRLTVV.

CDR3 region: CSVETGRGYGYTF. In DNA form, the CDR3 reads TGCAGCGTAGAGACAGGGCGCGGCTATGGCTACACCTTC. This chain connects TRBV29-1 to TRBJ1-2; 7 bases match TRBD1. Germline V gives CDR1 SQVTM, CDR2 ANQGSEA. V lost 6 bases to trimming and J lost 4 bases; unmatched junction nucleotides: 8. The CDR3 covers 13 residues.

The chain uses TRBV19 and TRBJ2-5, with TRBD1 identical over 8 bases. Germline V gene lookup returns CDR1 LNHDA and CDR2 SQIVND (reference sequence). V lost 10 bases, J lost 5 bases, and 9 bases stayed unmatched. This CDR3 comprises 13 residues. CDR3 region: CATADRVKETQYF. The CDR3 region has the DNA TGTGCCACCGCGGACAGGGTGAAGGAGACCCAGTACTTC.

This sequence joins TRBV6-6 and TRBJ1-6; D unresolved. Looked up from germline, CDR1 is MNHNY and CDR2 is SVGAGI (reference sequence). This CDR3 is built from 13 residues. The V gene lost 0 bases and the J gene lost 7 bases, with 4 bases spanning the gap. The CDR3 nucleotides read TGTGCCAGCAGTTACTCCCTCAATTCACCCCTCCACTTT. This encodes CASSYSLNSPLHF.

The DNA for the CDR3 is TGCAGCGTTGAATTCAGGGACGAGCAGTACTTC. Translating it yields CSVEFRDEQYF. J is TRBJ2-7 and V is TRBV29-1; possibly TRBD1 for D (5 bases). CDR3 length: 11 residues. V dropped 2 bases and J dropped 5 bases, with 7 bases sitting between them. Germline CDR1 SQVTM, CDR2 ANQGSEA.

The J gene is TRBJ2-3, the V gene TRBV5-4, with unresolved D. The germline V and J ends were trimmed by 0 bases and 1 base, with 6 bases remaining between them. The CDR3 is made up of 14 amino acids. The germline CDR1 and CDR2 sequences are SGHNT and YYREEE (reference sequence). The chain's CDR3 is CASSLGFRTDTQYF. CDR3 bases: TGTGCCAGCAGCTTGGGATTCCGCACAGATACGCAGTATTTT.

This clone was seen a few times. CDR3 DNA sequence: TGTGCCAGCCAATCGGCAGGAGAGACCCAGTACTTC. Translation gives CASQSAGETQYF. The chain joins TRBV27 to TRBJ2-5; D remains unclear. Trimming stripped 8 bases from V and 4 bases from J, with 11 bases between. Germline assignment: CDR1 MNHEY and CDR2 SMNVEV (reference sequence). This CDR3 spans 12 amino acids.

This chain links TRBV29-1 with TRBJ1-2; D gene uncertain. V lost 4 bases and J 7 bases, leaving 10 bases between the germline ends. The germline V gene encodes CDR1 SQVTM and CDR2 ANQGSEA. The CDR3 is 11 residues long. This CDR3 is CSVASLAGYTF. The DNA for the CDR3 is TGCAGCGTTGCGAGTCTTGCTGGCTACACCTTC.

The chain links TRBV29-1 to TRBJ2-3; 8 bases are shared with TRBD1. The CDR3 is 14 residues long. V dropped 7 bases and J dropped 3; count of bases not matched to a gene: 9. The germline V gene encodes CDR1 SQVTM and CDR2 ANQGSEA. The CDR3 coding sequence is TGCAGCGCCAAAAACAGGGGGTTTACAGATACGCAGTATTTT. This translates into CSAKNRGFTDTQYF.

V gene TRBV14 combines with J gene TRBJ2-6; D is unclear. Germline V CDR1 and CDR2: SGHDN, FVKESK. Trimming took off 3 bases at V and 2 bases at J, with 5 bases between the two ends. The length of the CDR3 is 14 residues. The CDR3 region has the DNA TGTGCCAGCAGCCAGGCCGCTGGGGCCAACGTCCTGACTTTC. As protein: CASSQAAGANVLTF.

This chain joins TRBV5-1 and TRBJ1-1, with 9 positions matching TRBD1. The germline gives CDR1 SGHRS, CDR2 YFSETQ. This CDR3 has 14 amino acids. V dropped 4 bases and J dropped 6; count of bases not matched to a gene: 7. The CDR3 sequence: CASSGGQGTAEAFF. CDR3 sequence (DNA): TGCGCCAGCAGCGGCGGACAGGGGACGGCTGAAGCTTTCTTT.